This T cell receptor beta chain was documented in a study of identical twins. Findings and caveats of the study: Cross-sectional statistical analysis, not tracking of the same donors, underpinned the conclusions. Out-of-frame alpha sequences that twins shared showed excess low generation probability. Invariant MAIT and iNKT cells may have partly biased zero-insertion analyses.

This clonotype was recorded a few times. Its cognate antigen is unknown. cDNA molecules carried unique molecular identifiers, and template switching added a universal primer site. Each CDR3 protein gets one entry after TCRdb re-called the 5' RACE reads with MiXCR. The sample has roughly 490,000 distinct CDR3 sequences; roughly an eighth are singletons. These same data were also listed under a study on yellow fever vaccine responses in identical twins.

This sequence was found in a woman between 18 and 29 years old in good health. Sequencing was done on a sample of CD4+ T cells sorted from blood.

CDR3 amino acids: CASSQERGAGELFF. CDR3 coding DNA: TGCGCCAGCAGCCAAGAGAGGGGTGCCGGGGAGCTGTTTTTT. This chain links TRBV4-3 with TRBJ2-2; D is tentatively TRBD1 or TRBD2 (5 bases each). V was clipped by 0 bases and J by 6 bases, with 8 bases between them. The CDR3 contains 14 residues. Germline V gives CDR1 LGHNA, CDR2 YSLEER.